This T cell receptor (beta chain) emerged from a study of cytomegalovirus exposure and HLA in healthy donors. The germline CDR1 and CDR2 sequences are SGHDT and YYEEEE. The CDR3 is made up of 11 amino acids. Points from the study as a whole: Within the 120 or so validation repertoires, first-cohort TCR clusters tended to co-occur, according to a later analysis.

About this clone: What it recognizes is unknown.

Profiled with immunoSEQ multiplex PCR; TCRdb holds only in-frame clones, not every one. The table lists roughly 250,000 clones, roughly 90% of them singletons. V and J are TRBV5-6 and TRBJ2-7; 8 bases are shared with TRBD1. The receptor comes from a woman aged 18 to 35 in good health and CMV-seronegative. Sequenced material: PBMCs. CDR3 loop: CASSLGGQGDV. The CDR3, as DNA: TGTGCCAGCAGCTTGGGTGGACAGGGAGACGTC.